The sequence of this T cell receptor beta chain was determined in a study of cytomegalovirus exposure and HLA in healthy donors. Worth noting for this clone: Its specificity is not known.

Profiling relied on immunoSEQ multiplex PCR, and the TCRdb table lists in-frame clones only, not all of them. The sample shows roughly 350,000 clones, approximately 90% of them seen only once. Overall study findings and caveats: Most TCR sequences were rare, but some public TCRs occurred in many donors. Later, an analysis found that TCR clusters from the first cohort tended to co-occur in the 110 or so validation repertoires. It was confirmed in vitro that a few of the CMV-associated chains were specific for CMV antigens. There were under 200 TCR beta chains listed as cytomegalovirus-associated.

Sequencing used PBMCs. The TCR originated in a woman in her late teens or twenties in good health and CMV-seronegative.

The CDR3 is CSASVETQYF. In DNA, the CDR3 is TGCAGCGCCTCCGTGGAGACCCAGTACTTC. The gene calls are TRBV29-1 and TRBJ2-5; D ambiguous. Trimming removed 7 bases at V and 5 bases at J, with 8 bases between. This CDR3 contains 10 residues. Germline V gene data show CDR1 as SQVTM and CDR2 as ANQGSEA.